This entry is about one TCR beta chain. This clonotype was counted only a few times. It has no known antigen specificity. Given a much more abundant clone one base away, this may be a read error. A constant-region primer and ProtoScript II reverse transcriptase were used to reverse-transcribe TCRbeta-specific cDNA from approximately 500 ng total RNA. Three nested multiplex PCR rounds, following a slightly modified ARM-PCR procedure, were used to build the TCRbeta libraries. Sample barcodes and Illumina adapters were added in a final 25-cycle PCR using Deep VentR polymerase. Amplicons of 200-500 bp were gel-purified with a QIAquick gel extraction kit before sequencing. The TCRbeta amplicons were sequenced with 250-bp paired-end reads on an Illumina HiSeq 2500. The paper's data handling went like this. Reads were quality-trimmed with Trimmomatic v0.33, and paired reads were merged with FLASH v1.2.11 to recover full CDR3 sequences. V, D and J germline segments were assigned to the rearranged TCRbeta sequences by MiGEC v1.2.1b. Clonotype statistics, along with Shannon-Wiener diversity indices, were calculated using VDJtools v1.0.0. To cut down on sampling bias, every analysis after diversity analysis relied on just the 250 most abundant clonotypes from each sample. In-frame beta chains were kept once TCRdb had trimmed the public reads at Q25 with fastp and called clones with MiXCR. Rows with one shared CDR3 protein collapse into an entry with the most common genes and DNA. Here the V and J calls rest on TCRdb's processing, not on the authors' analysis. In this sample the table shows over 95,000 distinct CDR3 sequences, about three quarters of which occur a single time. The leading ten clones occupy just over 9.5% of the sample.

The sample originates from a study of tumor-infiltrating lymphocytes in primary liver carcinoma (dated by TCRdb to the late 2010s). In the study overall: The five patients, three men and two women aged 30 to 69 years, had hepatocellular carcinoma (four) or combined HCC and intrahepatic cholangiocarcinoma (one). Across five regions of each liver tumor, along with adjacent normal tissue and blood, the study brought together TCRbeta repertoire sequencing, expression microarrays and whole-exome sequencing. The five patients had tumors staged T1-T3 N0M0, with maximum diameters ranging from roughly 4.2 to 11 cm. Roughly 3.5 to 7.5 million productive TCRbeta reads were obtained per sample, and no significant difference in read depth was found between tissue types. Agilent mRNA microarray profiling was performed on the approximately 25 tumor region samples to relate TCRbeta repertoire diversity to the local molecular phenotype. A total of about 35 specimens from 5 patients, comprising around 25 tumor regions, 5 adjacent noncancerous liver tissues and 5 peripheral blood samples, were covered by TCRbeta repertoire sequencing. Reproducibility between technical replicate repertoires was high, with correlation coefficients above 0.95 and mean shared-clone rates approximately 0.9.

Without any cell sorting, total RNA and DNA were extracted together from around 20-30 mg of bulk tissue using the AllPrep DNA/RNA mini kit. Between November 2015 and March 2016, 5 or 6 patients in China with histopathologically diagnosed primary liver carcinoma had their tumors surgically resected. At the time of sampling, the patients had chronic HBV infection and had not received any treatment. Five spatially separated regions were sampled per tumor: superior, inferior, left-lateral and right-lateral poles, plus the tumor centre. Histology showed that every tumor sample contained more than 80% viable tumor cells. Pieces of fresh tumor and adjacent tissue were cut in half, with one half kept in RNAlater at -80 degrees C and the other half sent for histology. Findings and caveats that apply to the study as a whole: Pairs of tumor regions showed greater repertoire overlap (mean roughly 35%) than tumor-adjacent pairs (roughly 17%) or tumor-blood pairs (approximately 14%), which is consistent with antigen-driven expansion. With just four to six patients in the study, the authors point out that the findings should be validated in a larger study. Only about 7.5-25% of top clones were present in all five regions of a tumor, suggesting spatial heterogeneity of tumor-infiltrating T cells. Comparison of CD4+ and CD8+ T cell repertoires was precluded by the use of bulk unsorted samples. Compared with blood, tumors had a significantly larger share of the repertoire taken up by the top 250 clones (p = 0.039). Only the TCR beta chain was sequenced, which likely underestimates true repertoire diversity because unpaired alpha chains were not captured.

The sequence was obtained from a woman in her fifties or sixties with primary liver carcinoma and hepatitis B virus infection. The sample consisted of liver tumor tissue from sampling region 5. The cell subset or site label, as the study defines it: tumor region T5, tumor centre.

The nucleotides are TGCGCCAGCAGCTTGACCCCCCGTCCCAGGCCGGATCATGAGCAGTCCTTC. This encodes CASSLTPRPRPDHEQSF. The rearranged segments are TRBV5-1 and TRBJ2-1, with the D gene call left open. Including the terminal cysteine and phenylalanine, the CDR3 comprises 17 residues. The read is trimmed to its CDR3 DNA, 51 bases read in frame from base 1. Per the germline V gene, SGHRS is the CDR1 and YFSETQ is the CDR2.